The 17 T cell receptor beta chains below were found in one sample sequenced in a study of CD8+ T cells in alopecia areata. TCR sequencing used cDNA made by reverse transcription of extracted RNA. TCRdb's copy holds only in-frame clones and misses some; the assay was immunoSEQ multiplex PCR. The sample shows 45,000 to 70,000 clones, 96% of them seen only once. The sequences come from CD8+ T cells sorted from blood, collected at week 0. The receptor set was obtained from a human donor with alopecia areata.

This clone was counted a single time. The chain is built from TRBV5-1 and TRBJ2-3; D unclear. Germline V gene data show CDR1 as SGHRS and CDR2 as YFSETQ. Trimming removed 1 base at V and 5 bases at J, with 17 bases between. This CDR3 spans 16 amino acids. This CDR3 reads CASSLRVAEIGDTQYF. CDR3 nucleotides: TGCGCCAGCAGCTTGAGGGTAGCCGAAATCGGAGATACGCAGTATTTT.

J is TRBJ2-1 and V is TRBV9, with D possibly TRBD2 on 5 matching bases. CDR3 length: 18 residues. Looked up from germline, CDR1 is SGDLS and CDR2 is YYNGEE. Trimming removed 4 bases at V and 5 bases at J, with 25 bases between. CDR3 DNA sequence: TGTGCCAGCAGCCCCCGCGGCTTGCCGGGGTGGATGGACAATGAGCAGTTCTTC. Its translation is CASSPRGLPGWMDNEQFF.

This chain uses TRBV29-1 with TRBJ1-1, with TRBD1 matching 9 bases. Germline V lookup: CDR1 SQVTM, CDR2 ANQGSEA. The ends lost 5 bases at V and 3 bases at J; junction bases unmatched: 4. The length of the CDR3 is 13 residues. The CDR3 loop reads CSVPGQGHTEAFF. The CDR3, as DNA: TGCAGCGTTCCGGGACAGGGTCACACTGAAGCTTTCTTT. Complete variable domain (other parts from reference TRBV29-1 and TRBJ1-1): SAVISQKPSRDICQRGTSLTIQCQVDSQVTMMFWYRQQPGQSLTLIATANQGSEATYESGFVIDKFPISRPNLTFSTLTVSNMSPEDSSIYLCSVPGQGHTEAFFGQGTRLTVV.

The rearrangement uses TRBV13 and TRBJ2-3; 11 positions agree with TRBD2. This CDR3 spans 16 amino acids. Germline V gene sequence: CDR1 PRHDT, CDR2 FYEKMQ (reference sequence). J lost 6 bases, V lost 1 base, and 6 bases had no gene match. The CDR3 is CASSLVTSGGVDTQYF. Written as DNA, the CDR3 is TGTGCCAGCAGCTTAGTTACTAGCGGGGGTGTGGATACGCAGTATTTT.

A few counts support this clone. The chain has TRBV10-3 and TRBJ2-7; D remains unclear. With 6 bases removed from V and 4 bases from J, the gap between germline ends came to 10 bases. CDR3 length: 12 amino acids. CDR1 ENHRY and CDR2 SYGVKD come from the germline V gene. As DNA, the CDR3 is TGTGCCATCAGCAACTTAGGGTACGAGCAGTACTTC. Protein sequence: CAISNLGYEQYF.

This sequence joins TRBV14 and TRBJ2-7; TRBD1 matches at 12 bases. The germline V gene has CDR1 SGHDN and CDR2 FVKESK. The V segment lost 6 bases and the J segment 3 bases; nucleotides outside the gene matches: 6. This CDR3 spans 15 amino acids. DNA for the CDR3: TGTGCCAGCAGTACGGGACAGGGGGCTTACTACGAGCAGTACTTC. It translates to CASSTGQGAYYEQYF.

The V and J genes are TRBV6-5 and TRBJ1-5; D possibly corresponds to TRBD1 (6 bases). This CDR3 region has 13 residues. Trimming removed 0 bases from V and 7 bases from J, with 7 bases in between. Looked up from germline, CDR1 is MNHEY and CDR2 is SVGAGI. CDR3 bases: TGTGCCAGCAGTTACTCGAGGGGGCAGCCCCAGCATTTT. Protein product: CASSYSRGQPQHF.

This chain joins TRBV5-4 and TRBJ2-1; the match to TRBD1 covers 12 bases. The CDR3 length is 14 residues. Germline V gene lookup returns CDR1 SGHNT and CDR2 YYREEE (reference sequence). V gave up 4 bases and J gave up 7 bases; unmatched junction bases: 3. This CDR3 is CASSAGQGANEQFF. DNA for the CDR3: TGTGCCAGCAGCGCGGGACAGGGGGCGAATGAGCAGTTCTTC.

The chain couples TRBV11-3 to TRBJ2-1; 9 bases line up with TRBD2. CDR1 and CDR2 (germline): SGHNT, YENEEA. With V trimmed by 5 bases and J by 5 bases, 7 bases remained unmatched. This CDR3 is built from 15 residues. The DNA of the CDR3 is TGTGCCAGCAGCCCCGTGACTAGCGGCCACAATGAGCAGTTCTTC. Residues: CASSPVTSGHNEQFF.

The chain is built from TRBV29-1 and TRBJ2-7, with 7 bases that match TRBD1. CDR3 length: 14 residues. V gave up 5 bases and J gave up 2 bases; unmatched junction bases: 9. From germline, CDR1 is SQVTM and CDR2 ANQGSEA. As DNA, the CDR3 is TGCAGCGTTCGGGCCGGGACAGACGCCTACGAGCAGTACTTC. Its protein product is CSVRAGTDAYEQYF.

This clone was detected once. Other nucleotide sequences from this sample produce the same CDR3. The chain uses TRBV11-2 and TRBJ2-7; D call uncertain. The germline gives CDR1 SGHAT, CDR2 FQNNGV. This CDR3 region has 13 residues. Trimming left V 3 bases short and J 1 base short, with 7 bases between. CDR3 loop: CASSLAVSYEQYF. CDR3 in DNA: TGTGCCAGCAGCTTGGCAGTATCCTACGAGCAGTACTTC.

This sequence joins TRBV7-8 and TRBJ1-5, with D perhaps matching TRBD1 (5 bases). The germline V gene encodes CDR1 SGHVS and CDR2 FQNEAQ. CDR3 length: 15 residues. The V and J ends lost 1 base and 0 bases respectively, with 7 bases between them. Here the CDR3 reads CASSLETVSNQPQHF. For the CDR3, the DNA is TGTGCCAGCAGCTTAGAGACAGTTAGCAATCAGCCCCAGCATTTT.

This clone was picked up one time. The chain uses TRBV7-8 and TRBJ2-1; D possibly corresponds to TRBD2 (6 bases). Between the trimmed V and J ends, which lost 3 bases and 5 bases, there was a span of 17 bases. The CDR3 sequence is 16 residues long. Germline values: CDR1 SGHVS, CDR2 FQNEAQ. CDR3: CASSFVSGVFNNEQFF. CDR3 sequence (DNA): TGTGCCAGCAGCTTTGTGTCGGGGGTGTTCAACAATGAGCAGTTCTTC. The full variable domain, in which reference TRBV7-8 and TRBJ2-1 provide the parts outside the CDR3, is GAGVSQSPRYKVAKRGQDVALRCDPISGHVSLFWYQQALGQGPEFLTYFQNEAQLDKSGLPSDRFFAERPEGSVSTLKIQRTQQEDSAVYLCASSFVSGVFNNEQFFGPGTRLTVL.

The V and J genes are TRBV7-9 and TRBJ2-5; TRBD1 matches 9 bases. Germline CDR1 is SEHNR and CDR2 is FQNEAQ (reference sequence). The CDR3 has 15 amino acids. Trimming at V came to 6 bases and at J to 2 bases, leaving 7 bases not matched to a gene. This chain's CDR3 is CASSFLGQGQETQYF. For the CDR3, the DNA is TGTGCCAGCAGTTTCCTCGGACAGGGGCAAGAGACCCAGTACTTC. Full variable domain (rest looked up from reference TRBV7-9 and TRBJ2-5): DTGVSQNPRHKITKRGQNVTFRCDPISEHNRLYWYRQTLGQGPEFLTYFQNEAQLEKSRLLSDRFSAERPKGSFSTLEIQRTEQGDSAMYLCASSFLGQGQETQYFGPGTRLLVL.

The chain employs TRBV5-4 and TRBJ2-5; tentatively, D is TRBD2 (6 bases). Trimming took off 5 bases at V and 5 bases at J, with 16 bases between the two ends. CDR3 length: 14 amino acids. Germline CDR1 SGHNT, CDR2 YYREEE (reference sequence). Written as DNA, the CDR3 is TGTGCCAGCAGTCCATGGGGGGACGGGGAGACCCAGTACTTC. It codes for CASSPWGDGETQYF.

The rearrangement links TRBV5-8 to TRBJ2-2, with TRBD1 as a possible D gene (5 bases). Germline CDR1 SGHTS, CDR2 YDEGEE. V gave up 1 base and J gave up 0 bases, with 13 bases separating them. The CDR3 has 17 amino acids. The CDR3 sequence: CASSLITGRPNTGELFF. The CDR3 bases are TGTGCCAGCAGCTTGATTACAGGCCGCCCGAACACCGGGGAGCTGTTTTTT.

V gene TRBV7-8 combines with J gene TRBJ2-5, with TRBD2 matching over 10 bases. Losses at the gene ends were 5 bases for V and 3 bases for J; bases not matched to a gene: 12. Germline CDR1 reads SGHVS; CDR2 reads FQNEAQ. This CDR3 has 17 amino acids. In DNA form, the CDR3 reads TGTGCCAGCAGCCTCCTGCTAGCGGGGGCGCCCGAAGAGACCCAGTACTTC. As protein: CASSLLLAGAPEETQYF.